The 6 T cell receptor beta chains given below trace back to one sample, sequenced in a study of T cell clonality in common variable immunodeficiency. Some clones are missing from TCRdb's copy, which holds only in-frame ones; the method was immunoSEQ multiplex PCR. This set yields tens of thousands of clones and no singletons; the top ten hold around 3.3%. The sample comprised peripheral blood mononuclear cells. The source is a person aged 18 to 69 in good health.

This clone was seen many times. The CDR3 end is not reached by the read, which stops 3 residues before it; the germline J gene fills it in. The genes are TRBV7-6 and TRBJ2-1; 13 bases are shared with TRBD2. The V segment lost 0 bases and the J segment 1 base; nucleotides outside the gene matches: 0. Germline assignment: CDR1 SGHVS and CDR2 FNYEAQ. CDR3 size: 17 residues. CDR3 loop: CASSLALAGGSYNEQFF. Incomplete CDR3 DNA: TGTGCCAGCAGCTTAGCACTAGCGGGGGGGTCCTACAATGAG.

This clone was seen ten or more times. The CDR3 is cut off 3 residues early in the read; its end comes from the germline J gene. The chain is built from TRBV19 and TRBJ2-2; the D gene is possibly TRBD2 (6 bases). This CDR3 is 16 amino acids long. CDR1 and CDR2 from the germline V gene are LNHDA and SQIVND (reference sequence). V dropped 6 bases and J dropped 6 bases, with 20 bases sitting between them. Partial CDR3 DNA: TGTGCCAGTAGGACAGACCGACTAGTAGATTCCGGGGAG. As protein: CASRTDRLVDSGE. The full CDR3 is CASRTDRLVDSGELFF.

For this clone: Coverage ceases 3 residues before the CDR3 finishes, and the germline J gene fills in the end. The J gene is TRBJ1-3, the V gene TRBV30; D remains unclear. The CDR3 runs 14 residues. CDR1 GTSNPN and CDR2 SVGIG come from the germline V gene (reference sequence). Trimming removed 5 bases from V and 0 bases from J, with 11 bases in between. CDR3 protein: CAWGSVSSGNTIYF. The part of the CDR3 DNA that was read is TGTGCCTGGGGTTCAGTGAGCTCTGGAAACACC. Variable domain in full (rest from reference TRBV30 and TRBJ1-3): SQTIHQWPATLVQPVGSPLSLECTVEGTSNPNLYWYRQAAGRGLQLLFYSVGIGQISSEVPQNLSASRPQDRQFILSSKKLLLSDSGFYLCAWGSVSSGNTIYFGEGSWLTVV.

As for this clone: The read halts 3 residues ahead of the CDR3 end, with the missing end drawn from the germline J gene. V is TRBV6-4 and J is TRBJ2-3; D unresolved. Germline V gives CDR1 MRHNA, CDR2 SNTAGT. The ends were cut back, 0 bases at V and 4 bases at J, with 8 bases in the middle. The length of the CDR3 is 14 residues. The CDR3 loop is CASSDSAAPDTQYF. The part of the CDR3 DNA that was read is TGTGCCAGCAGTGACTCAGCCGCGCCAGATACG.

This clone occurred many times. The read terminates 3 residues before the CDR3 end, so the remaining end is supplied by the germline J gene. V gene TRBV5-1 combines with J gene TRBJ2-3; D gene ambiguous. In germline, CDR1 is SGHRS, CDR2 YFSETQ. There are 14 residues in the CDR3. Trimming left V 3 bases short and J 3 bases short, with 11 bases between. CDR3 DNA, as far as it was read: TGCGCCAGCAGCTCGTCAGGTGGGACAGATACG. Translation gives CASSSSGGTDT. The CDR3 reads in full as CASSSSGGTDTQYF.

This clone was observed a few times. The read terminates 3 residues before the CDR3 end, so the remaining end is supplied by the germline J gene. The chain joins TRBV7-2 to TRBJ1-6; 10 nucleotides match TRBD1. J gave up 9 bases and V 5 bases, and 7 bases lay outside the gene matches. CDR3 size: 15 residues. Germline CDR1 and CDR2: SGHTA and FQGNSA. This CDR3 is CASSQGGQGSSPLHF. CDR3 DNA, as far as it was read: TGTGCCAGCAGCCAGGGGGGACAGGGGAGTTCACCC.